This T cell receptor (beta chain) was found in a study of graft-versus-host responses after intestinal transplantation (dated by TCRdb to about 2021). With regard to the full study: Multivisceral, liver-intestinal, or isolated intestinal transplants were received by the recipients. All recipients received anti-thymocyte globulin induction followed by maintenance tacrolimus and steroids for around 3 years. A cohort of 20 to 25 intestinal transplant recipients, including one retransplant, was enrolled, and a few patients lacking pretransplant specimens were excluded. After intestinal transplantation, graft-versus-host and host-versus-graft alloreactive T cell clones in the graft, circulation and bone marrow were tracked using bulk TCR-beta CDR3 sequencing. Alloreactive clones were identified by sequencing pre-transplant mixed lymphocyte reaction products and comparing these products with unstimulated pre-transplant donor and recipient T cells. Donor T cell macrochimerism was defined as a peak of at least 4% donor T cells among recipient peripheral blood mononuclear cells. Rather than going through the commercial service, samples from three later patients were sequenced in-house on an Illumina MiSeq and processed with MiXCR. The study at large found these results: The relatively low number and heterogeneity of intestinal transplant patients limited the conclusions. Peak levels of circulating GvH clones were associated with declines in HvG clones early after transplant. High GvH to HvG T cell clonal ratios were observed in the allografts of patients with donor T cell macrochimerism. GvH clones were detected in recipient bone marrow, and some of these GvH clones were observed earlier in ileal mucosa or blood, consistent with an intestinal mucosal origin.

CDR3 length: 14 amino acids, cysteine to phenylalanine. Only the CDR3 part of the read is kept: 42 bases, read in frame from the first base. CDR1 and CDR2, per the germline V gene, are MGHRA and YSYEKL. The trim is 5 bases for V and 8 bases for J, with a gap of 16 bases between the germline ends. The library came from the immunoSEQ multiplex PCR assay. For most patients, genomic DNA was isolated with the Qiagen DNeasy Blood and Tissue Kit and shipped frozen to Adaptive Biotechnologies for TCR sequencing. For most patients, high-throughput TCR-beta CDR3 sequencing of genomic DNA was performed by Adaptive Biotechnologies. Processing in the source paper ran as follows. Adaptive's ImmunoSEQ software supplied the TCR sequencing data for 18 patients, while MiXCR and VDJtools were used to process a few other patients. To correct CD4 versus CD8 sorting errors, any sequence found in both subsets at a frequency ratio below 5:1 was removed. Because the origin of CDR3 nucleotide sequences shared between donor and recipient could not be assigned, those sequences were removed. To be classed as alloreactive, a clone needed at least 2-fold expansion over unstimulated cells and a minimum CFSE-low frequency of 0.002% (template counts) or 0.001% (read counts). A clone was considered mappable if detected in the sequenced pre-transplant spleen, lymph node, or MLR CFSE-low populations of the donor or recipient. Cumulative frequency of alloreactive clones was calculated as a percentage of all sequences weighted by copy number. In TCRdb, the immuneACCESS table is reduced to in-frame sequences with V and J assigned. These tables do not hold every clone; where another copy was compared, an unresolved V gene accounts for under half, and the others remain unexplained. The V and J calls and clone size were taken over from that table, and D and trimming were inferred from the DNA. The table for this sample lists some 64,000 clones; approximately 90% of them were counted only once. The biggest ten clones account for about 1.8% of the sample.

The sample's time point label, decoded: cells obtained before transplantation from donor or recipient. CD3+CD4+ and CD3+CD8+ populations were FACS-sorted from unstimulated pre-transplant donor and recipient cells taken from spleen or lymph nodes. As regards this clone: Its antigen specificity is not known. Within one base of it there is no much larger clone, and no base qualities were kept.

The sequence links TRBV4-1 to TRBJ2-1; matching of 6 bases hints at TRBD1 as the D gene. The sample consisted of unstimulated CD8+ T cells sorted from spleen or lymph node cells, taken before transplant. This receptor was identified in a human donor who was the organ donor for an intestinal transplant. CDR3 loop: CASSWLGKGDEQFF. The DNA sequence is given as TGCGCCAGCAGCTGGTTAGGAAAGGGGGATGAGCAGTTCTTC.